Detailed here is one T cell receptor (beta chain). No antigen is known for it. This entry is derived from a study of T cell responses to AZD1222 COVID-19 vaccine. Findings and limits, study-wide: Clonal diversity was possibly underestimated, and white British individuals and females predominated among donors. Reports indicate that nearly half of spike-specific TCRs are directed at unmutated variant regions. Two AZD1222 doses significantly raised spike-specific TCR breadth and depth over controls.

Here immunoSEQ multiplex PCR was the method, and the copy in TCRdb shows in-frame clones only, minus some. The sample yields about 140,000 clones, roughly 92% seen once. Looked up from germline, CDR1 is SGHTA and CDR2 is FQGNSA. This CDR3 is built from 15 residues. Unmatched junction bases numbered 7, after V lost 3 bases and J lost 7 bases. This TCR came from an adult in good health. The material was peripheral blood, obtained on day 0 of AZD1222 vaccination. The chain uses TRBV7-2 and TRBJ1-5; TRBD1 matches at 9 bases. Written as DNA, the CDR3 is TGTGCCAGCAGCTTTGACAGGGGGAAGGGGCAGCCCCAGCATTTT. Translation gives CASSFDRGKGQPQHF.